Listed below are T cell receptor beta chains from one sample, sequenced in a study of cytomegalovirus exposure and HLA in healthy donors. Clones were read by immunoSEQ multiplex PCR, and TCRdb kept only the in-frame ones, dropping some. This sample has about 65,000 clones; roughly nine tenths occur once, and the top ten carry over 1%. Specimen: PBMCs. The receptors were gathered from a woman between 18 and 30 years old in good health and CMV-seronegative. Both conserved end residues are part of each CDR3. D genes are given only for firm matches. Clone size is shown for a subset of rows, as once, few, many or a class of expanded clone.

V gene	clone size	J gene	D gene	CDR3 protein	CDR3 DNA
TRBV6-6	NA	TRBJ1-1	NA	CASRLQGTEAFF	TGTGCCAGCAGGCTACAGGGCACTGAAGCTTTCTTT
TRBV10-3	NA	TRBJ1-6	NA	CAIMGSRSGSPLHF	TGTGCCATCATGGGGTCGAGGTCGGGGTCACCCCTCCACTTT
TRBV11-3	NA	TRBJ1-1	NA	CASSLARGLNTEAFF	TGTGCCAGCAGCTTAGCGCGGGGGCTGAACACTGAAGCTTTCTTT
TRBV11-3	NA	TRBJ1-1	NA	CASSSFWERGAFF	TGTGCCAGCAGCTCTTTCTGGGAGCGTGGAGCTTTCTTT
TRBV11-2	NA	TRBJ1-2	NA	CASSPAGGYGYTF	TGTGCCAGCAGCCCCGCGGGGGGCTATGGCTACACCTTC
TRBV7-7	NA	TRBJ2-1	NA	CASSEGGVEQFF	TGTGCTAGCAGCGAGGGGGGGGTTGAGCAGTTCTTC
TRBV18	NA	TRBJ1-1	NA	CASSPQYTEAFF	TGTGCCAGCTCACCCCAGTATACTGAAGCTTTCTTT
TRBV18	NA	TRBJ1-2	TRBD1	CASSAGQGSYGYTF	TGTGCCAGCTCAGCCGGACAGGGAAGCTATGGCTACACCTTC
TRBV4-3	NA	TRBJ2-4	NA	CASSQGAFKNIQYF	TGCGCCAGCAGCCAGGGGGCATTCAAAAACATTCAGTACTTC
TRBV27	NA	TRBJ1-5	TRBD1	CASSLLGQGDQPQHF	TGTGCCAGCAGTTTGCTGGGACAGGGGGATCAGCCCCAGCATTTT
TRBV6-1	NA	TRBJ1-1	TRBD1	CASSLSGQGSEAFF	TGTGCCAGCAGTTTATCGGGACAGGGATCCGAAGCTTTCTTT
TRBV2	once	TRBJ1-2	NA	CASRDSANMIGGYTF	TGTGCCAGCAGGGACTCGGCCAATATGATTGGGGGCTACACCTTC
TRBV7-8	NA	TRBJ2-7	NA	CASSLTYGESEQYF	TGTGCCAGCAGCTTGACCTATGGGGAGAGCGAGCAGTACTTC
TRBV6-1	few	TRBJ2-5	TRBD2	CASSEVSGAGQETQYF	TGTGCCAGCAGTGAAGTTAGCGGGGCTGGGCAAGAGACCCAGTACTTC
TRBV7-3	NA	TRBJ1-6	NA	CASSSARFGSYNSPLHF	TGTGCCAGCAGCTCCGCGCGATTCGGCTCCTATAATTCACCCCTCCACTTT
TRBV28	NA	TRBJ2-7	NA	CASSLDSSYEQYF	TGTGCCAGCAGTTTAGACAGCTCCTACGAGCAGTACTTC
TRBV9	NA	TRBJ2-1	TRBD2	CASSVGMRTGGRDEQFF	TGTGCCAGCAGCGTAGGGATGAGGACGGGAGGGAGAGATGAGCAGTTCTTC
TRBV6-5	NA	TRBJ2-5	NA	CASSFTGSDRETQYF	TGTGCCAGCAGTTTTACAGGGTCAGATCGAGAGACCCAGTACTTC
TRBV28	NA	TRBJ2-7	TRBD2	CASSIGTSGLPYEQYF	TGTGCCAGCAGTATCGGGACTAGCGGGTTACCCTACGAGCAGTACTTC
TRBV2	NA	TRBJ1-5	TRBD1	CASSDRGRGRRGNQPQHF	TGTGCCAGCAGTGACCGGGGCAGGGGGCGCAGGGGCAATCAGCCCCAGCATTTT
TRBV4-3	NA	TRBJ2-2	TRBD1	CASSQVGTGSNTGELFF	TGCGCCAGCAGCCAAGTCGGGACAGGATCGAACACCGGGGAGCTGTTTTTT
TRBV28	NA	TRBJ2-5	TRBD2	CASSIAGGMETQYF	TGTGCCAGCAGTATAGCGGGAGGGATGGAGACCCAGTACTTC
TRBV29-1	NA	TRBJ1-1	NA	CSVELAGQHTEAFF	TGCAGCGTTGAGTTGGCAGGGCAACACACTGAAGCTTTCTTT
TRBV5-1	NA	TRBJ2-1	TRBD2	CASSLETSAYNEQFF	TGCGCCAGCAGCTTGGAGACTAGCGCTTACAATGAGCAGTTCTTC
TRBV6-5	NA	TRBJ1-3	NA	CASSYSGGGGNTIYF	TGTGCCAGCAGTTACTCAGGGGGGGGCGGAAACACCATATATTTT
TRBV6-5	NA	TRBJ1-1	NA	CASSTGGREAFF	TGTGCCAGCAGTACTGGGGGGAGGGAAGCTTTCTTT
TRBV19	NA	TRBJ2-7	TRBD1	CASSRPLLHGTGSYEQYF	TGTGCCAGTAGTCGACCTCTATTACACGGGACAGGGAGCTACGAGCAGTACTTC
TRBV6-1	NA	TRBJ1-2	TRBD1	CASSEMLTGGANYGYTF	TGTGCCAGCAGTGAAATGCTGACAGGGGGTGCTAACTATGGCTACACCTTC
TRBV19	NA	TRBJ1-2	NA	CASSIHGTINYGYTF	TGTGCCAGTAGTATCCACGGGACTATTAACTATGGCTACACCTTC
TRBV27	NA	TRBJ1-1	NA	CAGGRAFF	TGTGCCGGGGGGAGGGCTTTCTTT